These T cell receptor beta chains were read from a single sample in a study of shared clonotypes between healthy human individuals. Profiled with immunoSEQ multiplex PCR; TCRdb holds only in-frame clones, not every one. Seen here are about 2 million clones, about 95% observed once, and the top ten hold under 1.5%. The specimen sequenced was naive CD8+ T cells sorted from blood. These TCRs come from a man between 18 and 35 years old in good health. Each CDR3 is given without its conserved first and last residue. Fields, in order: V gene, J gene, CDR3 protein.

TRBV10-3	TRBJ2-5	AISASALALGQETQY
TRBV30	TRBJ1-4	AWNSLGGGGEKLF
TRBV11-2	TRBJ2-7	ASSPRDRPGSEQY
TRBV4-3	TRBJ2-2	ASGRTDGELF
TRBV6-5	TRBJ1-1	ASTRDRGWTEAF
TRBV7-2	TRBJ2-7	ASSLGGLAGDEQY
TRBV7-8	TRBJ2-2	ASSQIAGELPTGELF
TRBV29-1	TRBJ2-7	SVEALGLAGESYEQY
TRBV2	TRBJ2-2	ASRESGTLLDTGELF
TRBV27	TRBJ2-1	ASSTRTEIPAGGVHEQF
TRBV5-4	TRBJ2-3	ASSLDRSTDTQY
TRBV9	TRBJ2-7	ASSADSGTTYEQY
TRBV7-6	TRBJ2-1	ASSLASGTSYNEQF
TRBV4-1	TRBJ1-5	ASSQDPPQVGNQPQH
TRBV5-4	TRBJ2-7	ASSLYSTYEQY
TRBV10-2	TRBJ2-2	ASSEWGIGSNTGELF
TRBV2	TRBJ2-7	ASSGGGASYEQY
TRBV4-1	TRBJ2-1	ASSHQSGVPYNEQF
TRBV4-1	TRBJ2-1	ASSRLRDRGRNEQF
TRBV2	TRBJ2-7	ASSDLDGSYEQY
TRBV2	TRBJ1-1	ASLADRLNTEAF
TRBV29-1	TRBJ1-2	SVEVDTGDQVGGYT
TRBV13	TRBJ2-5	ASSSSDLGGETQY
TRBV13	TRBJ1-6	ASSLSGGQGNSPLH
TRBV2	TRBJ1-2	ASNLWGEANYGYT
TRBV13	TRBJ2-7	ASSFRGYEQY
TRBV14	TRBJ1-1	ASSLQGGTEAF